This TCR beta chain was identified in a study of blood T cell repertoires in COVID-19. As for the study in general: The United States, Italy and Spain were the sources of the acute and convalescent COVID-19 samples.

CDR3 length: 17 amino acids. The V gene lost 1 base and the J gene lost 3 bases, with 17 bases spanning the gap. CDR1 and CDR2 (germline): SGHRS, YFSETQ. TCRdb's table, derived via immunoSEQ multiplex PCR, lists solely in-frame clones and lacks some. The top ten clones hold about 2.5% of a sample with 160,000 or so clones, 88% of them seen once. This receptor was taken from a woman in her 70s with acute or convalescent COVID-19. Sample: peripheral blood. This rearrangement joins TRBV5-1 to TRBJ2-1; D might be TRBD2 (6 bases). The CDR3 nucleotides are TGCGCCAGCAGCTTGAAGGTGGGGCTCGGGGGCTACAATGAGCAGTTCTTC. As protein: CASSLKVGLGGYNEQFF.